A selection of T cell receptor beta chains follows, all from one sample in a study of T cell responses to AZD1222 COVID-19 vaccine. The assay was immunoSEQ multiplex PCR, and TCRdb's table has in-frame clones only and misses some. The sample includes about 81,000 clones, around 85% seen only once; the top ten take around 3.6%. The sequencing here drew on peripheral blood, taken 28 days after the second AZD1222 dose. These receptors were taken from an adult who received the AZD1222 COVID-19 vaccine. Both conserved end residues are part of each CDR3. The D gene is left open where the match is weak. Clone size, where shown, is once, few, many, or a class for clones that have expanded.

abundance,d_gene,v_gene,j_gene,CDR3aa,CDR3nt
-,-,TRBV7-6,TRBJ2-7,CASSFRSGWRGSYEQYF,TGTGCCAGCAGCTTTAGATCGGGGTGGAGGGGGAGCTACGAGCAGTACTTC
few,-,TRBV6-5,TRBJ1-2,CASEPPGSRYGYTF,TGTGCCAGCGAACCCCCAGGGAGTCGGTATGGCTACACCTTC
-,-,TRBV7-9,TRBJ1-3,CASSYGADPSHISGNTIYF,TGTGCCAGCAGCTACGGGGCAGATCCCTCTCACATCTCTGGAAACACCATATATTTT
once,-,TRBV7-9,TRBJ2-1,CASSSTVGSYNEQFF,TGTGCCAGCAGCTCGACAGTGGGCTCCTACAATGAGCAGTTCTTC
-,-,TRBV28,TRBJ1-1,CAVGGENTEAFF,TGTGCGGTGGGGGGGGAGAACACTGAAGCTTTCTTT
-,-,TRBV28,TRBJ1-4,CASSLRREKLFF,TGTGCCAGCAGTTTGAGACGGGAAAAACTGTTTTTT
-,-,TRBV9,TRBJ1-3,CASSVDRGRAGNTIYF,TGTGCCAGCAGCGTAGACCGGGGACGGGCTGGAAACACCATATATTTT
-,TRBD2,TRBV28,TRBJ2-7,CASSRGTSGSHEQYF,TGTGCCAGCAGTCGGGGGACTAGCGGGAGCCACGAGCAGTACTTC
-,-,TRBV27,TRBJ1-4,CASRKGGGNEKLFF,TGTGCCAGCAGGAAAGGAGGGGGTAATGAAAAACTGTTTTTT
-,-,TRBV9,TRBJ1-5,CASSEGSNQPQHF,TGTGCCAGCAGCGAGGGGAGCAATCAGCCCCAGCATTTT
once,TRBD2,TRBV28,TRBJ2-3,CASSSFLAGEGTDTQYF,TGTGCCAGCAGTTCTTTCCTAGCGGGGGAGGGCACAGATACGCAGTATTTT
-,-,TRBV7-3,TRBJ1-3,CASSRSGTPGNTIYF,TGTGCCAGCAGCCGGTCGGGGACCCCTGGAAACACCATATATTTT
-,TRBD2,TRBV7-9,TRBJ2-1,CASSLDLGGGGRYNEQFF,TGTGCCAGCAGCTTAGACCTAGGCGGCGGGGGGAGATACAATGAGCAGTTCTTC
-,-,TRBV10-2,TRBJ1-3,CASSLGPGNTIYF,TGCGCCAGCAGTCTGGGACCTGGAAACACCATATATTTT
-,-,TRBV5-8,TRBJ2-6,CASSRLIPGANVLTF,TGTGCCAGCAGCCGACTTATCCCTGGGGCCAACGTCCTGACTTTC
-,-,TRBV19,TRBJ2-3,CASSIETTDTQYF,TGTGCCAGTAGTATTGAGACTACAGATACGCAGTATTTT
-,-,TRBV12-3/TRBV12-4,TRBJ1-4,CASSFTGNEKLFF,TGTGCCAGCAGTTTTACGGGGAATGAAAAACTGTTTTTT
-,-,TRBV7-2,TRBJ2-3,CASSPRVRPSTDTQYF,TGTGCCAGCAGCCCTCGGGTGAGACCTAGCACAGATACGCAGTATTTT
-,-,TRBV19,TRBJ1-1,CASSIGAGGAFF,TGTGCCAGTAGTATAGGAGCGGGGGGAGCTTTCTTT
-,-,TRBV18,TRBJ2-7,CASSPTAADYEQYF,TGTGCCAGCTCACCGACGGCAGCGGATTACGAGCAGTACTTC
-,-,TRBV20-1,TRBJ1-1,CSARPTAEAFF,TGCAGTGCTAGGCCGACGGCTGAAGCTTTCTTT
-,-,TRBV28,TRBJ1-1,CASIGMSSEAFF,TGTGCCAGCATCGGTATGAGTTCTGAAGCTTTCTTT
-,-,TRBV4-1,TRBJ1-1,CASSQEQGSTEAFF,TGCGCCAGCAGCCAAGAACAGGGAAGCACTGAAGCTTTCTTT
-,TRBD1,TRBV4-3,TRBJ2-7,CASSPQTPGQVSLSSYEQYF,TGCGCCAGCAGCCCACAAACCCCGGGACAGGTTTCCTTGAGCTCCTACGAGCAGTACTTC
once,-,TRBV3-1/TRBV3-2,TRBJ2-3,CASSQADTQYF,TGTGCCAGCAGCCAAGCTGATACGCAGTATTTT
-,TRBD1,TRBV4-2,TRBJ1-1,CASSQVGTGNTEAFF,TGTGCCAGCAGCCAAGTAGGGACAGGAAACACTGAAGCTTTCTTT
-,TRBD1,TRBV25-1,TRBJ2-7,CASSDDVRGNEQYF,TGTGCCAGCAGTGATGACGTCAGGGGGAACGAGCAGTACTTC
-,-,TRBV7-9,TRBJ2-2,CASRFVGAGELFF,TGTGCCAGCAGGTTTGTTGGTGCCGGGGAGCTGTTTTTT
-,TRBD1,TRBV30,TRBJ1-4,CAWGQGLTNEKLFF,TGTGCCTGGGGACAGGGACTAACTAATGAAAAACTGTTTTTT
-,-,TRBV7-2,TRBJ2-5,CASSLLGYQETQYF,TGTGCCAGCAGCTTGCTTGGTTACCAAGAGACCCAGTACTTC
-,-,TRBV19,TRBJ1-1,CASSMGRVNTEAFF,TGTGCCAGTAGTATGGGCAGGGTGAACACTGAAGCTTTCTTT
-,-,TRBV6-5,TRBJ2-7,CASSTGTTISYEQYF,TGTGCCAGCAGTACCGGGACCACCATATCCTACGAGCAGTACTTC
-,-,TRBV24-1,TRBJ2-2,CATSGLGGELFF,TGTGCCACCAGTGGTTTGGGTGGGGAGCTGTTTTTT
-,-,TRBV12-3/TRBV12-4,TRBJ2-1,CASRADSYNEQFF,TGTGCCAGCAGAGCGGATTCCTACAATGAGCAGTTCTTC
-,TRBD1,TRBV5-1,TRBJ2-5,CASSLRGQIQETQYF,TGCGCCAGCAGCTTAAGGGGACAGATCCAAGAGACCCAGTACTTC
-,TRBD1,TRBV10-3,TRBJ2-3,CAISFDRDSTDTQYF,TGTGCCATCAGTTTTGACAGGGACAGCACAGATACGCAGTATTTT
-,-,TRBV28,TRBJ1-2,CASSLGNYGYTF,TGTGCCAGCAGTTTAGGCAACTATGGCTACACCTTC
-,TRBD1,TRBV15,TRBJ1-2,CATSSDRVDGYTF,TGTGCCACCAGCTCCGACAGGGTGGATGGCTACACCTTC
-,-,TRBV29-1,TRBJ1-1,CSVGQQNTEAFF,TGCAGCGTTGGACAGCAGAACACTGAAGCTTTCTTT
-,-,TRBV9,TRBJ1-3,CASSPGDSSGNTIYF,TGTGCCAGCAGCCCAGGAGATAGCTCTGGAAACACCATATATTTT
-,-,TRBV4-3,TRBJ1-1,CASSQLGRGTEAFF,TGCGCCAGCAGCCAACTCGGCAGGGGAACTGAAGCTTTCTTT
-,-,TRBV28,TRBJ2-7,CASRSGQSYEQYF,TGTGCCAGCCGCAGCGGACAGTCCTACGAGCAGTACTTC
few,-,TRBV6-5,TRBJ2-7,CASTSDNSYEQYF,TGTGCCAGCACTTCGGACAACTCCTACGAGCAGTACTTC
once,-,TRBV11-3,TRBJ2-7,CASSLSQTYEQYF,TGTGCCAGCAGCTTAAGTCAAACCTACGAGCAGTACTTC
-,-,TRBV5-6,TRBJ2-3,CASSFAGFGGDTQYF,TGTGCCAGCAGCTTCGCTGGGTTTGGGGGTGATACGCAGTATTTT
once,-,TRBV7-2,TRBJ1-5,CASSITSNQPQHF,TGTGCCAGCAGCATAACGAGCAATCAGCCCCAGCATTTT
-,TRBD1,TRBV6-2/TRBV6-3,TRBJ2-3,CASSYSRPGGAVDTQYF,TGTGCCAGCAGTTACTCTAGGCCAGGGGGCGCGGTAGATACGCAGTATTTT
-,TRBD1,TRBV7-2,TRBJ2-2,CASSLARTGGTGELFF,TGTGCCAGCAGCTTAGCCAGGACAGGGGGGACCGGGGAGCTGTTTTTT
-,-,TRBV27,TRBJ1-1,CASSRTRNTEAFF,TGTGCCAGCAGTAGAACACGGAACACTGAAGCTTTCTTT
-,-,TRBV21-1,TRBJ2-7,CASSVPGQHSYEQYF,TGTGCCAGCAGCGTTCCGGGACAGCACTCCTACGAGCAGTACTTC
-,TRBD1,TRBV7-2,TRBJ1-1,CASSHQQGVRVEAFF,TGTGCCAGCAGCCATCAACAGGGGGTAAGGGTTGAAGCTTTCTTT
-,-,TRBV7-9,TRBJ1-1,CASSLAWGATEAFF,TGTGCCAGCAGCTTAGCATGGGGGGCCACTGAAGCTTTCTTT
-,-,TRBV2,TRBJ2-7,CASTGETYEQYF,TGTGCCAGCACGGGGGAAACCTACGAGCAGTACTTC
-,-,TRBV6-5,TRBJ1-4,CAIGAAANEKLFF,TGTGCCATCGGAGCGGCGGCTAATGAAAAACTGTTTTTT
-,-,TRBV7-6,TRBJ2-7,CASSLEEGSYEQYF,TGTGCCAGCAGCTTAGAGGAGGGGTCCTACGAGCAGTACTTC
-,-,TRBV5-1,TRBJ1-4,CASSFGVDEKLFF,TGCGCCAGCAGCTTCGGGGTGGATGAAAAACTGTTTTTT
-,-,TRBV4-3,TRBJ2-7,CASSQDLPRRAGLYYEQYF,TGCGCCAGCAGCCAAGATCTTCCGAGGCGGGCGGGACTCTACTACGAGCAGTACTTC
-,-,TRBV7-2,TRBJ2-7,CASSPRWGDEQYF,TGTGCCAGCAGCCCCCGGTGGGGGGACGAGCAGTACTTC
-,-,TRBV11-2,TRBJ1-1,CASSLARVSTAEAFF,TGTGCCAGCAGCTTAGCTCGTGTGAGTACGGCTGAAGCTTTCTTT